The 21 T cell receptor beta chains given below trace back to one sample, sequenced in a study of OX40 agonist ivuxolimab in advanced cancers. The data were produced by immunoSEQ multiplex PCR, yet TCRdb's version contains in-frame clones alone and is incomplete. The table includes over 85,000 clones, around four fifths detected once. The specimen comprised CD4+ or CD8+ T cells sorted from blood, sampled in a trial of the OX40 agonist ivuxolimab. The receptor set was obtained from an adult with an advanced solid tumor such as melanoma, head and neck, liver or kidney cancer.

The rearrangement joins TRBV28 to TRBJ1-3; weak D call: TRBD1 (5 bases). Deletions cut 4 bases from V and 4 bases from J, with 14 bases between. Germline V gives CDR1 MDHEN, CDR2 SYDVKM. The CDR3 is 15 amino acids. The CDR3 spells CASSSTGRRGNTIYF. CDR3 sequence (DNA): TGTGCCAGCAGTTCTACAGGTAGGAGGGGAAACACCATATATTTT.

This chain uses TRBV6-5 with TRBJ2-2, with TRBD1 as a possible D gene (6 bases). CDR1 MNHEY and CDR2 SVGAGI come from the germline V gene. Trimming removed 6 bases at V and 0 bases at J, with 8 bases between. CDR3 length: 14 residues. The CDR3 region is CASSQGTNTGELFF. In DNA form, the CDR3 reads TGTGCCAGCAGCCAGGGGACGAACACCGGGGAGCTGTTTTTT.

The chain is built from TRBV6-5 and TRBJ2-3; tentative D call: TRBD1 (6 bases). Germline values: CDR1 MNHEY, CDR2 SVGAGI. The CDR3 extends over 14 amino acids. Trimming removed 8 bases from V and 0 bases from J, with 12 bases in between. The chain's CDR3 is CASAQGLSTDTQYF. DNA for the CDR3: TGTGCCAGCGCGCAGGGGCTTAGCACAGATACGCAGTATTTT.

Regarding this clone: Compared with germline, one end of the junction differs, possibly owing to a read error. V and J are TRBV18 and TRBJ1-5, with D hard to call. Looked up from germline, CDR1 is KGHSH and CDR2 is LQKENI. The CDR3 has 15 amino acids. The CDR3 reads CASSPLGPSNQPQHF. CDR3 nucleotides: TGTGCCAGTTCACCACTCGGGCCGAGCAATCAGCCCCAGCATTTT. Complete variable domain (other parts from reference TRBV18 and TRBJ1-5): NAGVMQNPRHLVRRRGQEARLRCSPMKGHSHVYWYRQLPEEGLKFMVYLQKENIIDESGMPKERFSAEFPKEGPSILRIQQVVRGDSAAYFCASSPLGPSNQPQHFGDGTRLSIL.

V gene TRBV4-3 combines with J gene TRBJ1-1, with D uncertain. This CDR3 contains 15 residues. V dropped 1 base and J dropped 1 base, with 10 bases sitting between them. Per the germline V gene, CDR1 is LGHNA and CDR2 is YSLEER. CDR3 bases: TGCGCCAGCAGCCAAGTCGACGGATGGAACACTGAAGCTTTCTTT. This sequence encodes CASSQVDGWNTEAFF.

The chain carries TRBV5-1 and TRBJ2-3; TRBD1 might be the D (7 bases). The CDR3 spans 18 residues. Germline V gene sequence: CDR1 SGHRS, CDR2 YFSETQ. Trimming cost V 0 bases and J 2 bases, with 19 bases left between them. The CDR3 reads CASSLGQGGLGYTDTQYF. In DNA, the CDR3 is TGCGCCAGCAGCTTGGGGCAGGGGGGTTTAGGGTACACAGATACGCAGTATTTT.

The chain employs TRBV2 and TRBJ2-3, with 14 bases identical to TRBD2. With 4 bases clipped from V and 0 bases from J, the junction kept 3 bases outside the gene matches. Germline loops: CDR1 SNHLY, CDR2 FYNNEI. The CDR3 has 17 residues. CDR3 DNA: TGTGCCAGCAGTGTTGGACTAGCGGGGGGAAGCACAGATACGCAGTATTTT. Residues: CASSVGLAGGSTDTQYF.

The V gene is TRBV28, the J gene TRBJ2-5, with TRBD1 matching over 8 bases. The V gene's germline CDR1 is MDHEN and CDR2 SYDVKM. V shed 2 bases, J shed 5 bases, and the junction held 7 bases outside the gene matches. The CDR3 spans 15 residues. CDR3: CASSLPGQGGETQYF. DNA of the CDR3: TGTGCCAGCAGTTTACCCGGACAGGGCGGGGAGACCCAGTACTTC.

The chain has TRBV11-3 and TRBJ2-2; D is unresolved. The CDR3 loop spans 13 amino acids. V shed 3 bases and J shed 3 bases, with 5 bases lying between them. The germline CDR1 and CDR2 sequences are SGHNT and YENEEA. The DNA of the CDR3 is TGTGCCAGCAGCTTTGAGTACACCGGGGAGCTGTTTTTT. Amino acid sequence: CASSFEYTGELFF.

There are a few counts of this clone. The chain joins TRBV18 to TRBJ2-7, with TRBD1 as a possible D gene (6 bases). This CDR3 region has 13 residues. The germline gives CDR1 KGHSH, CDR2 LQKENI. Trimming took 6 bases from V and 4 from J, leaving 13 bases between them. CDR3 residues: CASSMGRGYEQYV. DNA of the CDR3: TGTGCCAGCTCTATGGGAAGGGGGTACGAGCAGTACGTC.

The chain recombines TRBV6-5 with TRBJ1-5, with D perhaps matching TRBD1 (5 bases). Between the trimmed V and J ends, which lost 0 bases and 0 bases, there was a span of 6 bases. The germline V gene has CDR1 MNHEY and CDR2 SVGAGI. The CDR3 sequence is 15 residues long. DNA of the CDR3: TGTGCCAGCAGTTACTCAGGGGTTAGCAATCAGCCCCAGCATTTT. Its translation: CASSYSGVSNQPQHF.

In nucleotides, the CDR3 is TGTGCCAGCAGCTTAGGGCAGCAAACCTACAATGAGCAGTTCTTC. Residues: CASSLGQQTYNEQFF. The rearrangement links TRBV11-2 to TRBJ2-1, with unresolved D. The germline V and J ends were trimmed by 1 base and 2 bases, with 9 bases remaining between them. The germline V gene has CDR1 SGHAT and CDR2 FQNNGV. The CDR3 has 15 amino acids. The full variable domain, its missing parts supplied by reference TRBV11-2 and TRBJ2-1, is EAGVAQSPRYKIIEKRQSVAFWCNPISGHATLYWYQQILGQGPKLLIQFQNNGVVDDSQLPKDRFSAERLKGVDSTLKIQPAKLEDSAVYLCASSLGQQTYNEQFFGPGTRLTVL.

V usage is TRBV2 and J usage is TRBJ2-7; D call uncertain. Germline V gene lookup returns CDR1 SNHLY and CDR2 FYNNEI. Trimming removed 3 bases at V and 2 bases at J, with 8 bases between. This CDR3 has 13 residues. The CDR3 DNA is TGTGCCAGCAGTGAGTTTCTTGCCTACGAGCAGTACTTC. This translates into CASSEFLAYEQYF.

The chain's CDR3 is CASKIGQASNQPQHF. Here the CDR3 DNA reads TGTGCCAGCAAAATCGGACAGGCAAGCAATCAGCCCCAGCATTTT. V gene TRBV6-5 combines with J gene TRBJ1-5; the match to TRBD1 covers 7 bases. The CDR3 spans 15 residues. With V trimmed by 7 bases and J by 1 base, 7 bases remained unmatched. Germline V gives CDR1 MNHEY, CDR2 SVGAGI.

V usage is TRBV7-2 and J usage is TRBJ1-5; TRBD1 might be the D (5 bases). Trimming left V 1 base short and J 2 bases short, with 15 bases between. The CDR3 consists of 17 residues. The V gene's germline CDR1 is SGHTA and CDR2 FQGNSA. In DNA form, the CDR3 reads TGTGCCAGCAGCTTAGTCTCGTCCGGACATCGCAATCAGCCCCAGCATTTT. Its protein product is CASSLVSSGHRNQPQHF.

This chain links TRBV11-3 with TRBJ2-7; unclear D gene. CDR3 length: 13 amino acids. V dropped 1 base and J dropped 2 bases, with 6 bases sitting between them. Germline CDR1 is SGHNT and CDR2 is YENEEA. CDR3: CASSLGIPYEQYV. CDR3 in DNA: TGTGCCAGCAGCTTAGGAATTCCCTACGAGCAGTACGTC.

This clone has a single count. The CDR3 nucleotides are TGTGCCAGCAGCGTCGATCCTGGGGGTAATTCACCCCTCCACTTT. Protein product: CASSVDPGGNSPLHF. This chain connects TRBV9 to TRBJ1-6; tentatively, D is TRBD1 (5 bases). CDR3 length: 15 residues. V lost 2 bases and J lost 6, with 12 bases in between. Germline CDR1 SGDLS, CDR2 YYNGEE.

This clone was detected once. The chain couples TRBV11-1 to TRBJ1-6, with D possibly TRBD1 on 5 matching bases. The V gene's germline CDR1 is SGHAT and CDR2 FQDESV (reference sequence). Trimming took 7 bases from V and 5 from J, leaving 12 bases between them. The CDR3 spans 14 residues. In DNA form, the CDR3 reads TGTGCCAGCACCCCGGGGACCAATAATTCACCCCTCCACTTT. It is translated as CASTPGTNNSPLHF.

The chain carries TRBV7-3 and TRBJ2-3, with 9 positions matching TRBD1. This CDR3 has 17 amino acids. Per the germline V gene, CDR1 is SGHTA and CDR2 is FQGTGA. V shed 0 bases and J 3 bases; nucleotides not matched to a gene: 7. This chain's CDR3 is CASSLTGTGYGTDTQYF. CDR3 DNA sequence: TGTGCCAGCAGCTTAACCGGGACAGGGTACGGTACAGATACGCAGTATTTT.

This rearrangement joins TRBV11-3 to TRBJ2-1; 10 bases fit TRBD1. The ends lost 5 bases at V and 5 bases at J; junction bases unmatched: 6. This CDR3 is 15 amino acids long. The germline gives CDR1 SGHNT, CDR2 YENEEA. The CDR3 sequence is CASSRGQGGDNEQFF. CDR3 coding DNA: TGTGCCAGCAGCCGAGGACAGGGGGGGGACAATGAGCAGTTCTTC.

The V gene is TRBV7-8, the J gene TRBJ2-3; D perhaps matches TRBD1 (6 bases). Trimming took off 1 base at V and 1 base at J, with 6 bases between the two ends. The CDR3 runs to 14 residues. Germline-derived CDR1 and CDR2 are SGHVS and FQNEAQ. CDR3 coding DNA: TGTGCCAGCAGCTTAGACAGGGGCACAGATACGCAGTATTTT. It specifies CASSLDRGTDTQYF. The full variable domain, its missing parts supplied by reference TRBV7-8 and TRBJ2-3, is GAGVSQSPRYKVAKRGQDVALRCDPISGHVSLFWYQQALGQGPEFLTYFQNEAQLDKSGLPSDRFFAERPEGSVSTLKIQRTQQEDSAVYLCASSLDRGTDTQYFGPGTRLTVL.